This T cell receptor beta chain was found in a study of CD8 T cells in Susac syndrome. This clonotype was seen only once. This CDR3 has 13 residues. CDR1 is GTSNPN and CDR2 is SVGIG in the germline V gene (reference sequence). Trimming stripped 1 base from V and 5 bases from J, with 11 bases between. When the RNA was reverse transcribed, random hexamers were used with an input of 0.5 to 1 ug. TCRdb fed the immunoSEQ multiplex PCR reads into MiXCR, producing one record per CDR3 protein. This sample has 78,000 or so distinct CDR3 sequences, with about 95% found just once. The gene calls are TRBV30 and TRBJ1-1, with D uncertain. The TCR sequence derives from a human donor with multiple sclerosis. Sequenced material: CD8+ T cells from PBMCs. For the CDR3, the DNA is TGTGCCTGGAGTGCTGACAAGCGGACTGAAGCTTTCTTT. Protein product: CAWSADKRTEAFF.